The 4 T cell receptor beta chains given below trace back to one sample, sequenced in a study of blood T cell repertoires in COVID-19. Produced via immunoSEQ multiplex PCR; TCRdb's table is partial and in-frame only. Of roughly 52,000 clones in the sample, roughly 83% were seen once. Sequencing used peripheral blood. The receptors stem from an elderly woman with acute or convalescent COVID-19.

V and J are TRBV11-3 and TRBJ1-4; TRBD1 agrees at 7 bases. The CDR3 sequence is 14 residues long. Germline V gives CDR1 SGHNT, CDR2 YENEEA. V was pared by 9 bases and J by 2 bases, with 6 bases of the junction left unmatched. The CDR3 coding sequence is TGTGCCAGTACAGGGGAAGGGACTAATGAAAAACTGTTTTTT. Protein sequence: CASTGEGTNEKLFF. The full variable domain, its missing parts supplied by reference TRBV11-3 and TRBJ1-4, is EAGVVQSPRYKIIEKKQPVAFWCNPISGHNTLYWYLQNLGQGPELLIRYENEEAVDDSQLPKDRFSAERLKGVDSTLKIQPAELGDSAVYLCASTGEGTNEKLFFGSGTQLSVL.

For the CDR3, the DNA is TGTGCCAGCAGCTTGGCCTACGGGGGGACACAAGAGACCCAGTACTTC. It specifies CASSLAYGGTQETQYF. J is TRBJ2-5 and V is TRBV5-4; D perhaps matches TRBD2 (7 bases). V lost 0 bases and J 2 bases, leaving 14 bases between the germline ends. The CDR3 extends over 16 amino acids. Germline V CDR1 and CDR2: SGHNT, YYREEE (reference sequence).

V is TRBV5-1 and J is TRBJ1-4; TRBD1 aligns across 9 bases. There are 15 residues in the CDR3. The V gene's germline CDR1 is SGHRS and CDR2 YFSETQ. Unmatched junction bases numbered 12, after V lost 5 bases and J lost 10 bases. The CDR3 coding sequence is TGCGCCAGCAGTTATACAGGGGGCTCCTTCGGAAAACTGTTTTTT. This codes for CASSYTGGSFGKLFF.

The chain joins TRBV18 to TRBJ2-7; D is unclear. The V end was cut by 4 bases, the J end by 0 bases, with 4 bases between. CDR3 length: 12 amino acids. Germline V CDR1 and CDR2: KGHSH, LQKENI. The CDR3 loop reads CASSLDSYEQYF. For the CDR3, the DNA is TGTGCCAGCTCACTAGACTCCTACGAGCAGTACTTC.